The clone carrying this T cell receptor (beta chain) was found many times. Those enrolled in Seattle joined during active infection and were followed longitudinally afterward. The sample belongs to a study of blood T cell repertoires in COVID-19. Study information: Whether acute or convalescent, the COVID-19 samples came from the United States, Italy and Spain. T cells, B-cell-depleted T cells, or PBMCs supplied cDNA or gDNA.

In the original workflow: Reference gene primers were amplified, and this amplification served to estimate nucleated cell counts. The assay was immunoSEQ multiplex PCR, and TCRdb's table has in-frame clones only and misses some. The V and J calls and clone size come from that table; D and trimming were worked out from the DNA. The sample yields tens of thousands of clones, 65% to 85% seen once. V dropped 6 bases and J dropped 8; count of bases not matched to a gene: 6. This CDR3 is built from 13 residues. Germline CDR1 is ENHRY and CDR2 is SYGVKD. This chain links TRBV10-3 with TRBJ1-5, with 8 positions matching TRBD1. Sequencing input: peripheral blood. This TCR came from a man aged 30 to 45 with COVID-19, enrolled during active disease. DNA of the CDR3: TGTGCCATCAGACCATCGACAGGGGAGCCCCAGCATTTT. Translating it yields CAIRPSTGEPQHF.